The 20 T cell receptor beta chains in this list originate from one sample, sequenced in a study of vaccination effects on CD4 cells after COVID-19. At the end of 10 days of culture, CD4+ T cells were isolated. The repertoire was sequenced with immunoSEQ multiplex PCR; TCRdb's copy has only in-frame clones and lacks some. The sample lists around 40,000 clones; about 70% were seen once. No antigen has been identified for these receptors. Source: CD4+ T cells from PBMCs cultured without peptide, taken before COVID-19 vaccination. The source is a human donor who received a COVID-19 vaccine.

The chain is built from TRBV24-1 and TRBJ1-1; TRBD1 agrees at 7 bases. After removal of 7 bases from V and 0 bases from J, the junction contained 10 bases not matched to a gene. The CDR3 extends over 16 amino acids. The germline CDR1 and CDR2 sequences are KGHDR and SFDVKD. The CDR3 loop reads CATRGPGQSMNTEAFF. The CDR3 DNA is TGTGCCACCAGAGGACCGGGACAGAGTATGAACACTGAAGCTTTCTTT.

This sequence joins TRBV9 and TRBJ2-7; 8 nucleotides line up with TRBD2. The germline V gene encodes CDR1 SGDLS and CDR2 YYNGEE. The CDR3 spans 15 residues. Trimming at V came to 7 bases and at J to 5 bases, leaving 14 bases not matched to a gene. The DNA for the CDR3 is TGTGCCAGCGGACCAATTGGGACTAGTATCCACGAGCAGTACTTC. Residues: CASGPIGTSIHEQYF.

Only one count was recorded for this clone. J is TRBJ1-1 and V is TRBV6-5; 9 bases map to TRBD1. Germline V lookup: CDR1 MNHEY, CDR2 SVGAGI. J lost 7 bases, V lost 6 bases, and 6 bases had no gene match. The CDR3 sequence is 13 residues long. CDR3 protein: CASRFTGGGEAFF. CDR3 DNA: TGTGCCAGCAGGTTTACAGGGGGCGGTGAAGCTTTCTTT.

The chain uses TRBV20-1 and TRBJ1-3; D is unclear. The CDR3 sequence is 17 residues long. Trimming pared 3 bases from V and 0 bases from J, leaving 18 bases between. Germline V gene sequence: CDR1 DFQATT, CDR2 SNEGSKA (reference sequence). CDR3 in amino acids: CSASGSGIGSSGNTIYF. The DNA of the CDR3 is TGCAGTGCTAGTGGCTCCGGGATAGGGAGCTCTGGAAACACCATATATTTT.

V gene TRBV30 combines with J gene TRBJ1-3; tentatively, D is TRBD1 (6 bases). The germline CDR1 and CDR2 sequences are GTSNPN and SVGIG (reference sequence). This CDR3 comprises 16 residues. Trimming pared 5 bases from V and 0 bases from J, leaving 17 bases between. The CDR3 is CAWGPKQGGSGNTIYF. In nucleotides, the CDR3 is TGTGCCTGGGGCCCGAAACAGGGAGGCTCTGGAAACACCATATATTTT. Complete variable domain (other parts from reference TRBV30 and TRBJ1-3): SQTIHQWPATLVQPVGSPLSLECTVEGTSNPNLYWYRQAAGRGLQLLFYSVGIGQISSEVPQNLSASRPQDRQFILSSKKLLLSDSGFYLCAWGPKQGGSGNTIYFGEGSWLTVV.

The chain employs TRBV7-7 and TRBJ2-3; 13 bases are a match to TRBD2. The CDR3 is 17 residues long. After removal of 4 bases from V and 3 bases from J, the junction contained 7 bases not matched to a gene. Germline V gene lookup returns CDR1 SSHAT and CDR2 FNYEAQ (reference sequence). Written as DNA, the CDR3 is TGTGCCAGCAGCTCCGGTCGACTAGCGGGGGGAACAGATACGCAGTATTTT. Protein product: CASSSGRLAGGTDTQYF. Together with reference TRBV7-7 and TRBJ2-3, the CDR3 gives the full variable domain: GAGVSQSPRYKVTKRGQDVTLRCDPISSHATLYWYQQALGQGPEFLTYFNYEAQPDKSGLPSDRFSAERPEGSISTLTIQRTEQRDSAMYRCASSSGRLAGGTDTQYFGPGTRLTVL.

V usage is TRBV7-9 and J usage is TRBJ1-1, with TRBD1 matching over 11 bases. Germline CDR1 is SEHNR and CDR2 is FQNEAQ (reference sequence). Germline trimming cut 6 bases from V and 2 bases from J; bases unmatched to any gene: 5. This CDR3 spans 15 amino acids. The CDR3 DNA is TGTGCCAGCAGACCGAGGACAGGGGGCAACACTGAAGCTTTCTTT. Its protein product is CASRPRTGGNTEAFF.

The genes are TRBV7-8 and TRBJ2-3; D remains unclear. The germline V gene encodes CDR1 SGHVS and CDR2 FQNEAQ. Trimming took off 5 bases at V and 3 bases at J, with 15 bases between the two ends. This CDR3 has 15 residues. The CDR3 loop is CASSIPRLVTDTQYF. The CDR3 region has the DNA TGTGCCAGCAGCATCCCCCGCCTAGTGACAGATACGCAGTATTTT.

This chain uses TRBV18 with TRBJ2-1, with 13 bases fitting TRBD2. The CDR3 totals 17 residues. V lost 3 bases and J lost 5; bases outside the gene matches: 7. Per germline, CDR1 KGHSH and CDR2 LQKENI. In DNA form, the CDR3 reads TGTGCCAGCTCACCGAATCTACTAGCGGGAGGGGACAATGAGCAGTTCTTC. This gives the protein CASSPNLLAGGDNEQFF.

The chain combines TRBV5-4 with TRBJ2-1; tentatively, D is TRBD1 (5 bases). Germline V lookup: CDR1 SGHNT, CDR2 YYREEE (reference sequence). This CDR3 spans 14 amino acids. Trimming pared 0 bases from V and 2 bases from J, leaving 6 bases between. DNA for the CDR3: TGTGCCAGCAGCTTGGCAGGGACCTACAATGAGCAGTTCTTC. Translating it yields CASSLAGTYNEQFF.

The chain links TRBV2 to TRBJ1-1; 9 bases agree with TRBD1. J gave up 7 bases and V 5 bases, and 11 bases lay outside the gene matches. This CDR3 region has 15 residues. Germline loops: CDR1 SNHLY, CDR2 FYNNEI. CDR3 coding DNA: TGTGCCAGCAGTTCAACAGGGGGCGGTGCGGGTGAAGCTTTCTTT. Protein: CASSSTGGGAGEAFF. Full variable domain (remainder filled in from reference TRBV2 and TRBJ1-1): EPEVTQTPSHQVTQMGQEVILRCVPISNHLYFYWYRQILGQKVEFLVSFYNNEISEKSEIFDDQFSVERPDGSNFTLKIRSTKLEDSAMYFCASSSTGGGAGEAFFGQGTRLTVV.

The J gene is TRBJ1-6, the V gene TRBV9, with unresolved D. CDR1 is SGDLS, CDR2 YYNGEE, per germline. Trimming removed 1 base from V and 5 bases from J, with 4 bases in between. The CDR3 extends over 13 amino acids. In DNA form, the CDR3 reads TGTGCCAGCAGCGTACAGGATAATTCACCCCTCCACTTT. This codes for CASSVQDNSPLHF.

This chain joins TRBV29-1 and TRBJ2-7; either TRBD1 or TRBD2 may supply D (7 bases each). Germline loops: CDR1 SQVTM, CDR2 ANQGSEA. The CDR3 contains 14 residues. V lost 4 bases to trimming and J lost 3 bases, with 16 bases between them. Written as DNA, the CDR3 is TGCAGCGTTGGTACCAGGGGGGGCTACTACGAGCAGTACTTC. Its translation is CSVGTRGGYYEQYF.

This clone was detected only once. V is TRBV10-1 and J is TRBJ1-1; 11 bases agree with TRBD1. The V segment lost 0 bases and the J segment 4 bases; nucleotides outside the gene matches: 4. Germline V gene data show CDR1 as WNHNN and CDR2 as SYGVQD (reference sequence). The CDR3 runs to 16 residues. The CDR3, as DNA: TGCGCCAGCAGTGAGTCTGGACAGGGGGCGGCCACTGAAGCTTTCTTT. This sequence encodes CASSESGQGAATEAFF.

The rearrangement links TRBV4-1 to TRBJ1-1, with TRBD1 identical over 10 bases. From germline, CDR1 is MGHRA and CDR2 YSYEKL. The CDR3 extends over 14 amino acids. The V segment lost 4 bases and the J segment 5 bases; nucleotides outside the gene matches: 4. In DNA, the CDR3 is TGCGCCAGCAGCCGGGGACAGGGGATAACTGAAGCTTTCTTT. Its translation: CASSRGQGITEAFF.

This chain uses TRBV5-1 with TRBJ1-2; 8 nucleotides match TRBD1. The CDR3 length is 14 residues. Per germline, CDR1 SGHRS and CDR2 YFSETQ. With V trimmed by 3 bases and J by 6 bases, 7 bases remained unmatched. The chain's CDR3 is CASSYTGGRNGYTF. Here the CDR3 DNA reads TGCGCCAGCAGCTATACAGGGGGGAGAAATGGCTACACCTTC.

The chain combines TRBV12-3 or TRBV12-4 with TRBJ1-2; 7 bases match TRBD1. After removal of 10 bases from V and 0 bases from J, the junction contained 5 bases not matched to a gene. The CDR3 is 13 amino acids. CDR3 coding DNA: TGTGCCACCACAGGGGCCTCTAACTATGGCTACACCTTC. Encoded protein: CATTGASNYGYTF.

This clone was recorded a few times. The rearrangement links TRBV12-3 or TRBV12-4 to TRBJ1-2, with 7 bases identical to TRBD1. The junction had 6 bases not matched to a gene; V was cut back by 6 bases and J by 5 bases. The CDR3 runs 13 residues. The CDR3 loop is CASRRSDRYGYTF. DNA of the CDR3: TGTGCCAGCAGACGCTCGGACAGGTATGGCTACACCTTC.

The rearrangement uses TRBV11-3 and TRBJ2-5, with D perhaps matching TRBD1 (7 bases). The germline V and J ends were trimmed by 5 bases and 5 bases, with 15 bases remaining between them. The germline V gene encodes CDR1 SGHNT and CDR2 YENEEA. CDR3 length equals 14 residues. For the CDR3, the DNA is TGTGCCAGCAGCGCTCAGGGGGGAGGTGAGACCCAGTACTTC. Encoded protein: CASSAQGGGETQYF.

The rearrangement links TRBV11-2 to TRBJ1-2, with D perhaps TRBD1 (6 bases). Trimming cost V 3 bases and J 4 bases, with 15 bases left between them. Germline V gene lookup returns CDR1 SGHAT and CDR2 FQNNGV. CDR3 size: 15 residues. CDR3: CASSLGLGGIYGYTF. The DNA for the CDR3 is TGTGCCAGCAGCTTGGGACTAGGGGGGATCTATGGCTACACCTTC.